This T cell receptor (beta chain) is from a study of blood T cells in healthy people across ages. Study results and limitations: Estimates drawn from one million T cells were deemed to understate diversity.

Concerning this clonotype itself: Its specificity is unknown.

From germline, CDR1 is SGHTA and CDR2 FQGTGA. The CDR3 length is 16 residues. Primed by a sample-barcoded 5' primer and a J-beta primer mix, a second PCR proceeded for about 7 to 12 cycles. TCRdb passed the 5' RACE reads through MiXCR, listing each CDR3 protein once. The sample records hundreds of thousands of distinct CDR3 sequences, around a quarter being singletons. The same data also went into a second study, on T cells of mothers and their children.

This TCR was recovered from a boy aged 5-17 years in good health. The sample taken for sequencing was blood. The chain has TRBV7-3 and TRBJ2-5, with TRBD2 matching 9 bases. The end of the DNA aligns better with TRBJ2-1, so the J call may be wrong. CDR3 loop: CASSPLAGGKNNEQFF. The CDR3, as DNA: TGTGCCAGCAGCCCCCTCGCGGGGGGGAAAAACAATGAGCAGTTCTTC.